These 22 T cell receptor beta chains share one sample of origin, sequenced in a study of T cells in Graves' hyperthyroidism and ophthalmopathy. Template material for amplifying TCR beta CDR3 regions consisted of RNA transcripts. First-round RT-PCR with HTBI primers amplified the TCR CDR3 region. TCRdb reprocessed the multiplex PCR reads with MiXCR, giving one entry per CDR3 protein. Here the sample spans a few hundred thousand distinct CDR3 sequences, more than 15% being singletons. Sample: blood. These receptors were collected from a woman in her 30s with Graves' hyperthyroidism.

The chain joins TRBV19 to TRBJ2-1; no definite D call. Germline V lookup: CDR1 LNHDA, CDR2 SQIVND (reference sequence). There are 14 residues in the CDR3. V gave up 4 bases and J gave up 0 bases, with 7 bases separating them. CDR3 amino acids: CASSREYSYNEQFF. The CDR3 nucleotides are TGTGCCAGTAGTAGGGAATACTCCTACAATGAGCAGTTCTTC.

The genes are TRBV19 and TRBJ2-7; perhaps TRBD2 as D (6 bases). V gave up 4 bases and J gave up 7 bases, with 14 bases separating them. In germline, CDR1 is LNHDA, CDR2 SQIVND (reference sequence). CDR3 size: 13 residues. CDR3 sequence reads: CASSRNLRGEQYF. The CDR3 region has the DNA TGTGCCAGTAGTAGGAATCTACGGGGGGAGCAGTACTTC.

The chain has TRBV19 and TRBJ2-2; D is perhaps TRBD1 (5 bases). Germline-derived CDR1 and CDR2 are LNHDA and SQIVND (reference sequence). Trimming took 8 bases from V and 8 from J, leaving 9 bases between them. The CDR3 is made up of 11 amino acids. CDR3 protein: CASQGWGELFF. The CDR3 DNA follows: TGTGCCAGTCAGGGTTGGGGGGAGCTGTTTTTT.

This clonotype was seen at least ten times. The gene calls are TRBV11-2 and TRBJ2-4; no reliable D call. CDR3 size: 12 residues. Germline loops: CDR1 SGHAT, CDR2 FQNNGV. Deletions cut 2 bases from V and 10 bases from J, with 9 bases between. CDR3 nucleotides: TGTGCCAGCAGCTTATTACACGGGATTCAGTACTTC. This encodes CASSLLHGIQYF.

The chain uses TRBV20-1 and TRBJ1-6; 7 nucleotides match TRBD1. This CDR3 has 17 amino acids. Germline V gene sequence: CDR1 DFQATT, CDR2 SNEGSKA (reference sequence). Trimming took 3 bases from V and 10 from J; bases not matched to a gene: 18. The CDR3 region has the DNA TGCAGTGCTAGGTCCCTCGGGAGGGGGACAGAGGGGTCACCCCTCCACTTT. Translated: CSARSLGRGTEGSPLHF.

The genes are TRBV4-3 and TRBJ2-3; D might be TRBD1 or TRBD2, each matching 5 bases. V lost 4 bases to trimming and J lost 2 bases, with 13 bases between them. Germline assignment: CDR1 LGHNA and CDR2 YSLEER. The CDR3 has 15 amino acids. CDR3 nucleotide sequence: TGCGCCAGCAGCCCTGATGGGACGCTCACAGATACGCAGTATTTT. Protein: CASSPDGTLTDTQYF.

The chain couples TRBV6-1 to TRBJ1-5, with TRBD1 as a possible D gene (6 bases). CDR1 is MNHNS and CDR2 is SASEGT in the germline V gene. The CDR3 sequence is 15 residues long. Trimming shortened V by 1 base and J by 6 bases, and 13 bases separated the two germline ends. CDR3 amino acids: CASSEEGEFGQPQHF. The CDR3 bases are TGTGCCAGCAGTGAAGAGGGGGAGTTCGGTCAGCCCCAGCATTTT.

This chain connects TRBV4-3 to TRBJ2-1, with D hard to call. Germline CDR1 LGHNA, CDR2 YSLEER. The length of the CDR3 is 12 residues. V lost 0 bases and J 9 bases, leaving 6 bases between the germline ends. The CDR3 DNA sequence: TGCGCCAGCAGCCAAGATTTCGGTGAGCAGTTCTTC. Protein: CASSQDFGEQFF.

The chain couples TRBV20-1 to TRBJ1-3; weak D call: TRBD1 (6 bases). In germline, CDR1 is DFQATT, CDR2 SNEGSKA (reference sequence). This CDR3 region has 14 residues. V gave up 5 bases and J gave up 4 bases, with 15 bases separating them. The CDR3 here is CSAALGGRGNTIYF. CDR3 nucleotides: TGCAGTGCTGCCCTCGGGGGGCGCGGAAACACCATATATTTT.

This clonotype was recorded many times. This chain uses TRBV27 with TRBJ2-3, with D maybe TRBD2 (6 bases). The CDR3 sequence is 14 residues long. V was pared by 5 bases and J by 0 bases, with 9 bases between. Germline values: CDR1 MNHEY, CDR2 SMNVEV (reference sequence). This chain's CDR3 is CASSPGVSTDTQYF. In nucleotides, the CDR3 is TGTGCCAGCAGTCCGGGGGTAAGCACAGATACGCAGTATTTT.

In its sample, this clonotype was seen many times. The chain couples TRBV5-1 to TRBJ2-7, with a tentative D call TRBD2 (6 bases). CDR3 size: 14 residues. The V end lost 3 bases, the J end lost 2 bases, and 12 bases lay between the germline ends. Per germline, CDR1 SGHRS and CDR2 YFSETQ. The CDR3 loop reads CASSSGVNTYEQYF. The CDR3, as DNA: TGCGCCAGCAGCTCGGGAGTAAACACCTACGAGCAGTACTTC.

This clonotype has at least ten counts. The chain joins TRBV24-1 to TRBJ2-3; D is undetermined. Trimming shortened V by 3 bases and J by 5 bases, and 11 bases separated the two germline ends. The germline V gene encodes CDR1 KGHDR and CDR2 SFDVKD. CDR3 length: 14 residues. The CDR3: CATSDAQPGDTQYF. The DNA for the CDR3 is TGTGCCACCAGTGATGCCCAGCCGGGAGATACGCAGTATTTT.

This clonotype turned up a few times. The chain employs TRBV6-1 and TRBJ2-1; 11 nucleotides match TRBD2. The germline CDR1 and CDR2 sequences are MNHNS and SASEGT. This CDR3 has 17 residues. Losses at the gene ends were 4 bases for V and 8 bases for J; bases not matched to a gene: 13. As DNA, the CDR3 is TGTGCCAGCAGTGCTAGGAAACTAGCGGGAGTCAAGGATGAGCAGTTCTTC. Its translation: CASSARKLAGVKDEQFF.

The chain combines TRBV27 with TRBJ2-1; TRBD2 matches at 10 bases. Germline V gene lookup returns CDR1 MNHEY and CDR2 SMNVEV (reference sequence). V was clipped by 1 base and J by 8 bases; unmatched bases: 14. The CDR3 is made up of 18 amino acids. CDR3 DNA sequence: TGTGCCAGCAGTTTATACTGGCCCGGAGCGGGAGGGCCCCATGAGCAGTTCTTC. It encodes CASSLYWPGAGGPHEQFF.

In regard to this clonotype: With a much larger clone just one base away, this may be a read error. The rearrangement uses TRBV10-3 and TRBJ2-1; 7 bases fit TRBD2. The CDR3 sequence is 16 residues long. The V gene's germline CDR1 is ENHRY and CDR2 SYGVKD. The CDR3 protein is CAISPYSGLEHNEQLF. The DNA of the CDR3 is TGTGCCATCAGTCCCTACTCCGGACTAGAACACAATGAGCAGCTCTTC.

This clonotype has ten or more counts. The genes are TRBV7-9 and TRBJ2-1; D is perhaps TRBD2 (6 bases). The CDR3 is 15 residues long. Germline CDR1 SEHNR, CDR2 FQNEAQ (reference sequence). V gave up 5 bases and J gave up 4 bases, with 15 bases separating them. The CDR3 spells CASSVRAGRYNEQFF. In DNA form, the CDR3 reads TGTGCCAGCAGCGTTCGTGCGGGAAGGTACAATGAGCAGTTCTTC.

The V gene is TRBV6-2 or TRBV6-3, the J gene TRBJ2-1; TRBD1 matches at 9 bases. V dropped 6 bases and J dropped 2; count of bases not matched to a gene: 5. The germline V gene has CDR1 MNHEY and CDR2 SVGEGT. The CDR3 is 15 residues long. The CDR3 DNA reads TGTGCCAGCAGAAACAACAGGGGGCCCTACAATGAGCAGTTCTTC. It yields the protein CASRNNRGPYNEQFF.

This clonotype was seen repeatedly, ten times or more. CDR3 nucleotide sequence: TGTGCCTCAGGGGGCTACTATGGCTACACCTTC. Protein sequence: CASGGYYGYTF. This rearrangement joins TRBV30 to TRBJ1-2; 8 positions agree with TRBD1. Germline V lookup: CDR1 GTSNPN, CDR2 SVGIG (reference sequence). The CDR3 runs 11 residues. With 7 bases clipped from V and 3 bases from J, the junction kept 1 base outside the gene matches.

In this sample, this clonotype turned up many times. The CDR3 protein is CASSGGRTGANEKLFF. CDR3 DNA sequence: TGTGCCAGCAGCGGGGGAAGGACAGGAGCTAATGAAAAACTGTTTTTT. J is TRBJ1-4 and V is TRBV11-2; 7 positions match TRBD1. The CDR3 consists of 16 residues. Losses at the gene ends were 5 bases for V and 3 bases for J; bases not matched to a gene: 9. Germline lookup yields CDR1 SGHAT and CDR2 FQNNGV.

Many counts were recorded for this clonotype. This chain links TRBV7-9 with TRBJ1-1; possible D gene TRBD1, 6 bases. The length of the CDR3 is 16 residues. Looked up from germline, CDR1 is SEHNR and CDR2 is FQNEAQ (reference sequence). Trimming shortened V by 0 bases and J by 0 bases, and 11 bases separated the two germline ends. Here the CDR3 DNA reads TGTGCCAGCAGCTTAGCTGTACAGGGCTTGAACACTGAAGCTTTCTTT. Its translation: CASSLAVQGLNTEAFF.

This clonotype is a singleton in its sample. At one boundary the junction diverges from the germline segment, which might be a read error. The chain is built from TRBV2 and TRBJ2-1; 9 positions match TRBD2. CDR1 SNHLY and CDR2 FYNNEI come from the germline V gene. The CDR3 consists of 15 residues. This chain's CDR3 is CASSALAGNYNEQLF. CDR3 bases: TGTGCCAGCAGTGCGCTAGCGGGAAACTACAATGAGCAGCTCTTC. Together with reference TRBV2 and TRBJ2-1, the CDR3 gives the full variable domain: EPEVTQTPSHQVTQMGQEVILRCVPISNHLYFYWYRQILGQKVEFLVSFYNNEISEKSEIFDDQFSVERPDGSNFTLKIRSTKLEDSAMYFCASSALAGNYNEQLFGPGTRLTVL.

The sample holds many counts of this clonotype. The chain combines TRBV2 with TRBJ2-3; the D gene is possibly TRBD2 (6 bases). The V gene's germline CDR1 is SNHLY and CDR2 FYNNEI. The CDR3 length is 13 residues. Trimming took off 2 bases at V and 8 bases at J, with 11 bases between the two ends. For the CDR3, the DNA is TGTGCCAGCAGTGAAAGCCCCGGGGGTACGCAGTATTTT. Translation gives CASSESPGGTQYF. The full variable domain, with the rest looked up from reference TRBV2 and TRBJ2-3, is EPEVTQTPSHQVTQMGQEVILRCVPISNHLYFYWYRQILGQKVEFLVSFYNNEISEKSEIFDDQFSVERPDGSNFTLKIRSTKLEDSAMYFCASSESPGGTQYFGPGTRLTVL.